The following is a T cell receptor (beta chain) sequence with its context. What it recognizes is unknown. The junction had 6 bases not matched to a gene; V was cut back by 5 bases and J by 4 bases. CDR1 is SGHNT and CDR2 is YYREEE in the germline V gene (reference sequence). CDR3 size: 13 residues. During the collection period, no donor immune events like infections were recorded. The record originates from a study of identifying expanded T cells in peripheral blood. Study conclusions and caveats: Differentially abundant clones: about 1.1 between replicates, just under 17 at around 14 days, under 25 at four. Across healthy donors, higher total template counts meant significantly greater approximately two-week count variance.

Some clones are missing from TCRdb's copy, which holds only in-frame ones; the method was immunoSEQ multiplex PCR. The sample carries 81,000 or so clones, roughly 84% recorded once. Sequencing was done on a sample of blood. The receptor was isolated from a person aged 18 to 69 in good health. The chain combines TRBV5-4 with TRBJ2-7, with 7 bases fitting TRBD1. CDR3 DNA sequence: TGTGCCAGCAGTCACGACAGGGATTACGAGCAGTACTTC. This gives the protein CASSHDRDYEQYF.